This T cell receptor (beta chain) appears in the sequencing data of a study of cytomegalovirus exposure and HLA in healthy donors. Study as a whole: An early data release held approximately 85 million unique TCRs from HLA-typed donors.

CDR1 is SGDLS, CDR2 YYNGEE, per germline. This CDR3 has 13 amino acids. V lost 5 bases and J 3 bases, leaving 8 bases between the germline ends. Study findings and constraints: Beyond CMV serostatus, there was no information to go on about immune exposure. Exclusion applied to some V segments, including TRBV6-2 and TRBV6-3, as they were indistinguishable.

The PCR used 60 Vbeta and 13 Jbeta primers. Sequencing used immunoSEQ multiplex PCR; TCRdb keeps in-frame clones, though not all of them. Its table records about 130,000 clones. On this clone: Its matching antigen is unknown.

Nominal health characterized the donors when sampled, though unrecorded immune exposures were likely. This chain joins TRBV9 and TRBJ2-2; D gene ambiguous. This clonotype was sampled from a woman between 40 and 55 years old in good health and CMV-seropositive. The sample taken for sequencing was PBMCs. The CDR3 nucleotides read TGTGCCAGCAGTGGAGAGGACACCGGGGAGCTGTTTTTT. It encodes CASSGEDTGELFF. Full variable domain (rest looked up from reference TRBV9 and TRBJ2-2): DSGVTQTPKHLITATGQRVTLRCSPRSGDLSVYWYQQSLDQGLQFLIQYYNGEERAKGNILERFSAQQFPDLHSELNLSSLELGDSALYFCASSGEDTGELFFGEGSRLTVL.